The sequence of this TCR beta chain was determined in a study of cytomegalovirus exposure and HLA in healthy donors. Findings of the study overall: Relative to equally common others, HLA-associated TCR beta chains showed greater clonal expansion in a later analysis. What was likely a sequencing artifact was a cluster of highly shared sequence variants. The authors enumerated some 160 TCR beta chains as linked to cytomegalovirus.

A word on this clone: Its specificity is unknown.

The trim removed 3 bases at V and 6 bases at J, leaving 7 bases unmatched. Germline CDR1 reads LNHDA; CDR2 reads SQIVND (reference sequence). There are 15 residues in the CDR3. The PCR employed 60 Vbeta primers together with 13 Jbeta primers. Assay used: immunoSEQ multiplex PCR; TCRdb lists only in-frame clones, some missing. The repertoire holds 120,000 or so clones, with approximately 17% as singletons. This chain joins TRBV19 and TRBJ1-5, with 8 bases aligning to TRBD1. The TCR sequence derives from a female donor in good health and CMV-seropositive. Sequencing was carried out using PBMCs. The CDR3 bases are TGTGCCAGTAGTATTATGACAGGGGTTCGTCAGCCCCAGCATTTT. Translation gives CASSIMTGVRQPQHF.